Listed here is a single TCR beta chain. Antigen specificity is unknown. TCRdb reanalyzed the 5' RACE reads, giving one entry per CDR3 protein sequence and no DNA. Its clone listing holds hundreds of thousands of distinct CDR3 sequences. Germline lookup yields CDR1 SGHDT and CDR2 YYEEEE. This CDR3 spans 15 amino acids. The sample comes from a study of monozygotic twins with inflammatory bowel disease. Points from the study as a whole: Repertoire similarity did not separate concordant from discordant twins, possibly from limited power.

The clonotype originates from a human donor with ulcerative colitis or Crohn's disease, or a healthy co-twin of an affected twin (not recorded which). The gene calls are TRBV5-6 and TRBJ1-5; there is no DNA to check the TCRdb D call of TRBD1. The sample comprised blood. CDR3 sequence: CASSLSSGATQPQHF. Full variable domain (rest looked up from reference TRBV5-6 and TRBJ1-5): DAGVTQSPTHLIKTRGQQVTLRCSPKSGHDTVSWYQQALGQGPQFIFQYYEEEERQRGNFPDRFSGHQFPNYSSELNVNALLLGDSALYLCASSLSSGATQPQHFGDGTRLSIL.